This T cell receptor (beta chain) came from a study of T cells in Graves' hyperthyroidism and ophthalmopathy. Notes on the study in general: By a 13 V-J model, ophthalmopathy was set apart from stable hyperthyroidism.

TCR beta CDR3 region amplification was performed from RNA transcripts. During a first-round RT-PCR of the TCR CDR3, the HTBI primer set was used. From the multiplex PCR reads, TCRdb called clonotypes with MiXCR, one entry per CDR3 protein. The sample gives 660,000 or so distinct CDR3 sequences, 45% of which show up once; about 7.2% is in the top ten. This clonotype was seen more than once but under ten times. Its matching antigen is unknown. The sequenced sample consisted of peripheral blood or thyroid tissue (not recorded which). This sequence was found in an adult man with Graves' disease, either hyperthyroidism or ophthalmopathy (not recorded which).

The CDR3 sequence is CASSQGTGNVAFF. CDR3 bases: TGTGCCAGCAGCCAAGGGACAGGGAACGTGGCTTTCTTT. The chain has TRBV9 and TRBJ1-1; 9 bases map to TRBD1. Germline loops: CDR1 SGDLS, CDR2 YYNGEE. V lost 4 bases, J lost 11 bases, and 9 bases stayed unmatched. CDR3 length: 13 residues.